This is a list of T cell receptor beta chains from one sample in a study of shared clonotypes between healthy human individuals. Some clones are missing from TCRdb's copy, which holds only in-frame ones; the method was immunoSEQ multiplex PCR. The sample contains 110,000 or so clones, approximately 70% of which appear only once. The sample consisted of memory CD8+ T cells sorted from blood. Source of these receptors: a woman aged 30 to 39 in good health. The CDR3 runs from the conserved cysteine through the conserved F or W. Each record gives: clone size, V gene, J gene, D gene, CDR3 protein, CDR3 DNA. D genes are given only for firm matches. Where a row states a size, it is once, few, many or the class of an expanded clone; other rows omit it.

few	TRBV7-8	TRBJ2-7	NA	CASSLRSHEQYF	TGTGCCAGCAGCTTACGATCACACGAGCAGTACTTC
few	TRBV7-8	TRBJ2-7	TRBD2	CASSPGTSGAYEQYF	TGTGCCAGCAGCCCAGGGACTAGCGGCGCCTACGAGCAGTACTTC
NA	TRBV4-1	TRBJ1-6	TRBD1	CASSPGPGQGNSPLHF	TGCGCCAGCAGCCCTGGACCGGGACAGGGTAATTCACCCCTCCACTTT
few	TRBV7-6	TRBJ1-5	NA	CASSLRPGHQPQHF	TGTGCCAGCAGCTTAAGACCCGGACATCAGCCCCAGCATTTT
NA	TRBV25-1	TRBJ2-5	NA	CASSLQTTGPKFLKQYF	TGTGCCAGCAGTCTACAAACGACGGGGCCTAAATTTCTCAAGCAGTACTTC
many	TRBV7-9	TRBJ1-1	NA	CASSLAATNTEAFF	TGTGCCAGCAGCTTAGCGGCCACGAACACTGAAGCTTTCTTT
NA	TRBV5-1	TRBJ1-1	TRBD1	CASSPRPGQGSEAFF	TGCGCCAGCAGCCCCAGACCGGGACAGGGGTCGGAAGCTTTCTTT
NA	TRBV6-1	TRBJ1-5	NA	CASSATGIHSNQPQHF	TGTGCCAGCAGTGCGACTGGGATTCATAGCAATCAGCCCCAGCATTTT
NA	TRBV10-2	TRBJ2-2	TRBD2	CASGSGRALGGELFF	TGCGCCAGCGGTAGCGGGAGGGCCCTCGGCGGGGAGCTGTTTTTT
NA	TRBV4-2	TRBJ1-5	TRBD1	CASSRTGENQPQHF	TGTGCCAGCAGCAGAACAGGGGAAAATCAGCCCCAGCATTTT
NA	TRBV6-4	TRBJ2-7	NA	CASSDSQGESYEQYF	TGTGCCAGCAGTGACAGCCAGGGCGAATCCTACGAGCAGTACTTC
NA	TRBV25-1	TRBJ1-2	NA	CASSPLSPGATGISGYTF	TGTGCCAGCAGTCCCCTATCCCCCGGGGCCACGGGGATTAGCGGCTACACCTTC
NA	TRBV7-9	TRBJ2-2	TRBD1	CASSWDRDTGELFF	TGTGCCAGCAGCTGGGACAGGGACACCGGGGAGCTGTTTTTT
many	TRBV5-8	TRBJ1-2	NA	CASSLRGYGYTF	TGTGCCAGCAGCTTGCGGGGATATGGCTACACCTTC
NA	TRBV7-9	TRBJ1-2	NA	CASSLMQGANYGYTF	TGTGCCAGCAGCTTAATGCAGGGAGCTAACTATGGCTACACCTTC
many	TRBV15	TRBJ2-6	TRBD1	CATGQGNGANVLTF	TGTGCCACTGGACAGGGCAATGGGGCCAACGTCCTGACTTTC
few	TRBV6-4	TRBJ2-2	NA	CASSAGGDTGELFF	TGTGCCAGCAGTGCCGGAGGGGACACCGGGGAGCTGTTTTTT
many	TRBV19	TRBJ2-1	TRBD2	CASSIIAGEIEQFF	TGTGCCAGTAGTATTATAGCGGGAGAAATTGAGCAGTTCTTC
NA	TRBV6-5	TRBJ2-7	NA	CASSYSRLSIGYEQYF	TGTGCCAGCAGTTACTCCAGGCTTAGCATAGGGTACGAGCAGTACTTC
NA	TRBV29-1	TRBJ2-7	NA	CSVGSVGYEQYF	TGCAGCGTTGGTAGCGTAGGGTACGAGCAGTACTTC
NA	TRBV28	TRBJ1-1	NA	CASSPYPPGQFMNTEAFF	TGTGCCAGCAGTCCTTACCCCCCCGGACAGTTCATGAACACTGAAGCTTTCTTT
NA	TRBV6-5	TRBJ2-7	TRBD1	CASSRGQGAYEQYF	TGTGCCAGCAGCCGGGGACAGGGGGCGTACGAGCAGTACTTC
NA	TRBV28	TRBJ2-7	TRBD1	CASGTGGPEQYF	TGTGCCAGCGGGACAGGCGGTCCCGAGCAGTACTTC
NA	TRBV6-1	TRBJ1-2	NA	CASSETTRNANYGYTF	TGTGCCAGCAGTGAAACAACTCGCAACGCTAACTATGGCTACACCTTC
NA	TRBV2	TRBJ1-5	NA	CATARYYSNQPQHF	TGTGCCACCGCACGATACTATAGCAATCAGCCCCAGCATTTT
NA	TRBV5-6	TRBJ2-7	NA	CASGDRDNAHYEQYF	TGTGCCAGCGGAGACCGGGACAACGCACACTACGAGCAGTACTTC
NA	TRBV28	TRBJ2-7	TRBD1	CASSSLGTGSYEQYF	TGTGCCAGCAGTTCCCTCGGGACAGGGAGCTACGAGCAGTACTTC
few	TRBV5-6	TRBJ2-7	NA	CASSFPGYDPLQYF	TGTGCCAGCAGCTTCCCGGGCTACGACCCCCTACAGTACTTC
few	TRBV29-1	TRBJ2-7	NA	CSVEEGSWGMVYEQYF	TGCAGCGTTGAAGAAGGTAGCTGGGGTATGGTCTACGAGCAGTACTTC
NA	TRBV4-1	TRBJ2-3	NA	CASSQDLRPYGSYADTQYF	TGCGCCAGCAGCCAAGATCTTCGCCCTTACGGGAGCTACGCAGATACGCAGTATTTT
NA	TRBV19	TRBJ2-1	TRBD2	CASSFSGPYNEQFF	TGTGCCAGTAGTTTTAGCGGGCCCTACAATGAGCAGTTCTTC
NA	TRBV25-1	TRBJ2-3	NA	CASIGRVRDTQYF	TGTGCCAGCATTGGCAGGGTGAGAGATACGCAGTATTTT
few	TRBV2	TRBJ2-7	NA	CASRGHPYEQYF	TGTGCCAGCAGGGGACATCCCTACGAGCAGTACTTC
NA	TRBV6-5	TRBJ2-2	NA	CASSYKGARSGELFF	TGTGCCAGCAGTTACAAGGGAGCTAGGTCCGGGGAGCTGTTTTTT
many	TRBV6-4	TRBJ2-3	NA	CASSDGQGGAGTQYF	TGTGCCAGCAGTGACGGGCAGGGTGGAGCCGGTACGCAGTATTTT